These 7 T cell receptor beta chains were sequenced from one sample in a study of T cells in tumors after PD-1 blockade. Data came from immunoSEQ multiplex PCR; TCRdb stores just in-frame clones and leaves some out. The sample lists some 14,000 clones; roughly 80% were seen once. The sequenced sample was PBMCs, obtained after anti-PD-1 treatment. Receptors originate from a human donor with basal cell carcinoma.

This clone appeared a few times. The chain uses TRBV7-9 and TRBJ1-6, with 7 bases that match TRBD1. Germline assignment: CDR1 SEHNR and CDR2 FQNEAQ (reference sequence). The length of the CDR3 is 14 residues. V was pared by 4 bases and J by 9 bases, with 6 bases of the junction left unmatched. CDR3: CASSSTGIGSPLHF. CDR3 coding DNA: TGTGCCAGCAGCTCGACAGGGATAGGTTCACCCCTCCACTTT. The variable domain in full, completed from reference TRBV7-9 and TRBJ1-6, reads DTGVSQNPRHKITKRGQNVTFRCDPISEHNRLYWYRQTLGQGPEFLTYFQNEAQLEKSRLLSDRFSAERPKGSFSTLEIQRTEQGDSAMYLCASSSTGIGSPLHFGNGTRLTVT.

V and J are TRBV27 and TRBJ2-7, with TRBD1 matching 7 bases. The V gene end was trimmed by 2 bases and the J gene end by 3 bases; junction bases not matched to a gene: 13. The CDR3 consists of 17 residues. From germline, CDR1 is MNHEY and CDR2 SMNVEV (reference sequence). This CDR3 is CASSLTSQGRVFYEQYF. DNA of the CDR3: TGTGCCAGCAGTTTAACCTCACAGGGGAGAGTCTTCTACGAGCAGTACTTC.

V is TRBV5-1 and J is TRBJ1-2; D not certain. V shed 0 bases and J shed 7 bases, with 16 bases lying between them. Germline lookup yields CDR1 SGHRS and CDR2 YFSETQ. The CDR3 extends over 15 amino acids. The CDR3, as DNA: TGCGCCAGCAGCTTGGCGCCGGGCAACACGGGTGGCTACACCTTC. It yields the protein CASSLAPGNTGGYTF.

V gene TRBV28 combines with J gene TRBJ1-2; TRBD1 might be the D (5 bases). Germline V CDR1 and CDR2: MDHEN, SYDVKM. CDR3 length: 14 amino acids. V lost 2 bases and J 2 bases, leaving 9 bases between the germline ends. CDR3 sequence reads: CASSLGGPNYGYTF. Written as DNA, the CDR3 is TGTGCCAGCAGTTTAGGGGGACCCAACTATGGCTACACCTTC.

The V gene is TRBV7-2, the J gene TRBJ2-3; TRBD2 matches at 9 bases. The J segment lost 3 bases and the V segment lost 1 base, leaving 2 bases of the junction unmatched. The CDR3 consists of 15 residues. Germline lookup yields CDR1 SGHTA and CDR2 FQGNSA. Here the CDR3 DNA reads TGTGCCAGCAGCTTAGGGCTAGCGGGAACAGATACGCAGTATTTT. Amino acids: CASSLGLAGTDTQYF. Full variable domain (missing parts from reference TRBV7-2 and TRBJ2-3): GAGVSQSPSNKVTEKGKDVELRCDPISGHTALYWYRQSLGQGLEFLIYFQGNSAPDKSGLPSDRFSAERTGGSVSTLTIQRTQQEDSAVYLCASSLGLAGTDTQYFGPGTRLTVL.

V usage is TRBV19 and J usage is TRBJ2-2, with D unclear. This CDR3 is built from 16 residues. V was pared by 4 bases and J by 7 bases, with 19 bases between. Germline V gives CDR1 LNHDA, CDR2 SQIVND (reference sequence). The CDR3 DNA reads TGTGCCAGTAGTACGGCTCGGACGGTAATTAGCGGGGAGCTGTTTTTT. It is translated as CASSTARTVISGELFF.

The V gene is TRBV10-3, the J gene TRBJ1-2; 9 positions agree with TRBD1. Germline lookup yields CDR1 ENHRY and CDR2 SYGVKD. This CDR3 is built from 14 residues. Trimming at V came to 8 bases and at J to 8 bases, leaving 12 bases not matched to a gene. In nucleotides, the CDR3 is TGTGCCATCCCGCGCGGGGACAGGGTTGGAGGCTACACCTTC. It yields the protein CAIPRGDRVGGYTF.